This T cell receptor (beta chain) was captured in a study of blood T cell repertoires in COVID-19. Study details: Collection of acute and convalescent COVID-19 samples took place in the United States, Italy and Spain. T cells, B-cell-depleted T cells, or PBMCs supplied cDNA or gDNA.

From germline, CDR1 is SNHLY and CDR2 FYNNEI. V shed 0 bases and J shed 4 bases, with 12 bases lying between them. The CDR3 spans 15 residues. This table comes from immunoSEQ multiplex PCR, and its TCRdb copy is limited to in-frame clones, with some not included. The sample consists of 260,000 or so clones, 85% of them appearing once. This chain joins TRBV2 and TRBJ1-2; possible D gene TRBD1, 5 bases. The receptor's source is a woman aged 45-60 years who had recovered from COVID-19. The sequenced sample consisted of PBMCs or T cells enriched from blood (not recorded which). CDR3 sequence: CASSEARRVGYGYTF. CDR3 nucleotides: TGTGCCAGCAGTGAAGCGCGCAGGGTTGGCTATGGCTACACCTTC.